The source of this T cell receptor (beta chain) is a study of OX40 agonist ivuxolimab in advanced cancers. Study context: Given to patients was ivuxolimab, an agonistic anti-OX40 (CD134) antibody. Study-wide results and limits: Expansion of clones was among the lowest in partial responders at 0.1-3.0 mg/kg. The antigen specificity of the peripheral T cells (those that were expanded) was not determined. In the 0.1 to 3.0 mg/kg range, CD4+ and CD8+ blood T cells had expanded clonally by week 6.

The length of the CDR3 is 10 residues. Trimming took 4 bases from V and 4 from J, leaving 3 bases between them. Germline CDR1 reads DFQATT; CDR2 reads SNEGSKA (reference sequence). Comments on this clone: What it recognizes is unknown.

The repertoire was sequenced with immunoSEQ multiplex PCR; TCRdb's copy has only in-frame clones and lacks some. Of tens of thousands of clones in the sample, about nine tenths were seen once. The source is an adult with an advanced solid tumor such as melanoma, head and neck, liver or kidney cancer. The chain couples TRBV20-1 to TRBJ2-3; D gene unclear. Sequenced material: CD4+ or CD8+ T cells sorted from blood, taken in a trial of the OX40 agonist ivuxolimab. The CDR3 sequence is CSAIADTQYF. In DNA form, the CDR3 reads TGCAGTGCTATAGCAGATACGCAGTATTTT.